This is a list of T cell receptor beta chains from one sample in a study of blood T cell repertoires in COVID-19. TCRdb's copy holds only in-frame clones and misses some; the assay was immunoSEQ multiplex PCR. The sample lists about 210,000 clones, 84% occurring once. Specimen: peripheral blood. These receptors all stem from a woman older than 75 with COVID-19, enrolled during active disease. CDR3s include the opening cysteine and the closing phenylalanine or tryptophan. D genes are given only for firm matches. Size values are once, few and many counts, or a class for expanded clones, and some rows have none.

J	size	D	V	CDR3	DNA
TRBJ2-3	NA	TRBD2	TRBV7-2	CASSFDGGTSATQYF	TGTGCCAGCAGCTTTGACGGGGGGACCTCCGCTACGCAGTATTTT
TRBJ1-1	NA	NA	TRBV10-2	CASSLELNTEAFF	TGCGCCAGCAGTTTGGAGCTGAACACTGAAGCTTTCTTT
TRBJ2-7	few	NA	TRBV30	CAWSQGRSEQYF	TGTGCCTGGAGTCAAGGGAGGTCCGAGCAGTACTTC
TRBJ1-2	few	NA	TRBV6-4	CASSESNGVGGYTF	TGTGCCAGCAGTGAATCTAATGGTGTTGGTGGCTACACCTTC
TRBJ2-5	NA	NA	TRBV28	CASSLAGRETQYF	TGTGCCAGCAGTTTAGCGGGCCGGGAGACCCAGTACTTC
TRBJ1-4	NA	NA	TRBV11-2	CASSPQQGGEKLFF	TGTGCCAGCAGCCCCCAACAGGGCGGGGAAAAACTGTTTTTT
TRBJ2-1	once	TRBD2	TRBV10-3	CAIRKGLDKNEQFF	TGTGCCATCAGGAAAGGACTAGATAAGAATGAGCAGTTCTTC
TRBJ2-3	once	TRBD2	TRBV5-6	CASSSRARGGRNTQYF	TGTGCCAGCAGCTCGCGCGCGCGGGGGGGCCGAAATACGCAGTATTTT
TRBJ2-1	NA	NA	TRBV28	CASSLLGHNEQFF	TGTGCCAGCAGTTTACTCGGTCACAATGAGCAGTTCTTC
TRBJ1-3	NA	TRBD1	TRBV19	CASRFDRGPGNTIYF	TGTGCCTCGAGATTCGACAGGGGGCCAGGAAACACCATATATTTT
TRBJ1-2	NA	NA	TRBV5-1	CASSLAGGGSYGYTF	TGCGCCAGCAGCTTGGCCGGGGGGGGTAGCTATGGCTACACCTTC
TRBJ1-3	NA	NA	TRBV6-5	CATAGVSGNTIYF	TGTGCCACCGCAGGGGTCTCTGGAAACACCATATATTTT
TRBJ1-2	NA	NA	TRBV3-1/TRBV3-2	CASSQIQGIYGYTF	TGTGCCAGCAGCCAAATACAGGGAATCTATGGCTACACCTTC
TRBJ1-5	NA	NA	TRBV30	CAWSKDSSNQPQHF	TGTGCCTGGAGTAAGGACAGCAGCAATCAGCCCCAGCATTTT
TRBJ1-1	NA	NA	TRBV19	CASSIRSSLAEAFF	TGTGCCAGTAGTATCCGGAGCTCGCTCGCTGAAGCTTTCTTT